The 2 T cell receptor beta chains below were found in one sample sequenced in a study of cytomegalovirus exposure and HLA in healthy donors. The PCR ran on 60 Vbeta and 13 Jbeta primers. The method was immunoSEQ multiplex PCR; TCRdb's version includes in-frame clones alone and lacks a portion of them. The sample records some 150,000 clones, 79% being singletons. What was sequenced was PBMCs. The receptors here all came from a man in his forties in good health and CMV-seronegative.

A few counts support this clone. The chain uses TRBV28 and TRBJ2-7; 9 nucleotides align to TRBD1. Germline assignment: CDR1 MDHEN and CDR2 SYDVKM. The CDR3 consists of 16 residues. V was pared by 6 bases and J by 5 bases, with 14 bases of the junction left unmatched. In nucleotides, the CDR3 is TGTGCCAGCAGGTCCCAGGGGACAGGGATTTGGAACGAGCAGTACTTC. Residues: CASRSQGTGIWNEQYF.

This clone appeared once. CDR3 nucleotide sequence: TGTGCCAGCAGCCCCCAATTTGGCGGGCCCAGCTCCTACGAGCAGTACTTC. Amino acids: CASSPQFGGPSSYEQYF. V and J are TRBV7-9 and TRBJ2-7, with D tentatively TRBD2 (5 bases). The CDR3 length is 17 residues. Germline loops: CDR1 SEHNR, CDR2 FQNEAQ (reference sequence). V lost 5 bases and J 0 bases, leaving 20 bases between the germline ends.